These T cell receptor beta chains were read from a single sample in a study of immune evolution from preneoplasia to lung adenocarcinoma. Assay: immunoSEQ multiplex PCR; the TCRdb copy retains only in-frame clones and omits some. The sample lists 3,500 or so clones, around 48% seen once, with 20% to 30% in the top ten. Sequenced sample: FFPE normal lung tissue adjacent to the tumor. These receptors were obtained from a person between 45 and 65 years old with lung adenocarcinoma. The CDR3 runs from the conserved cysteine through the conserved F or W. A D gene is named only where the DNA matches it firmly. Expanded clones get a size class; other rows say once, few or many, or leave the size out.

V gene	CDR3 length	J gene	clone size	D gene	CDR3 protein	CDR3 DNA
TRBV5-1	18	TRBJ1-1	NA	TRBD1	CASSFYGTGGSVNTEAFF	TGCGCCAGCAGCTTTTATGGCACAGGGGGCTCGGTGAACACTGAAGCTTTCTTT
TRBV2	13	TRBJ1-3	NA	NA	CASSVQTGNTIYF	TGTGCCAGCAGTGTCCAGACTGGAAACACCATATATTTT
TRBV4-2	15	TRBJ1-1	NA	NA	CASSQDQGLGTEAFF	TGTGCCAGCAGCCAAGATCAGGGGTTGGGTACTGAAGCTTTCTTT
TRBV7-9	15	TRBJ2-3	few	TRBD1	CASSPRDRGSDTQYF	TGTGCCAGCAGCCCCCGGGACAGGGGCTCAGATACGCAGTATTTT
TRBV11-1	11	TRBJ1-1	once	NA	CASSLEGRAFF	TGTGCCAGCAGCTTAGAGGGGCGAGCTTTCTTT
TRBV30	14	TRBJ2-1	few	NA	CAWTSKDSNNEQFF	TGTGCCTGGACCTCAAAAGACAGTAACAATGAGCAGTTCTTC
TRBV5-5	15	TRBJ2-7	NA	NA	CASSLHGGGSYEQYF	TGTGCCAGCAGCTTGCACGGGGGCGGCTCCTACGAGCAGTACTTC
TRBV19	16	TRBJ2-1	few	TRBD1	CASSSTGTLLDNEQFF	TGTGCCAGTAGTTCGACAGGGACCCTTTTAGACAATGAGCAGTTCTTC
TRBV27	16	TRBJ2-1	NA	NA	CASSFLTVLSYNEQFF	TGTGCCAGCAGTTTCCTTACTGTATTGTCCTACAATGAGCAGTTCTTC
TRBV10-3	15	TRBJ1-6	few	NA	CATLRDATQNSPLHF	TGTGCCACATTACGGGACGCGACGCAGAATTCACCCCTCCACTTT
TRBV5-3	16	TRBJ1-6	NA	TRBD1	CARSLYGDRGNSPLHF	TGTGCCAGAAGCTTATACGGGGACAGGGGCAATTCACCCCTCCACTTT
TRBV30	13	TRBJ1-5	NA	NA	CAWSGQYNQPQHF	TGTGCCTGGAGTGGACAATATAATCAGCCCCAGCATTTT
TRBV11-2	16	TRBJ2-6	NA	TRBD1	CASSFSRGRGANVLTF	TGTGCCAGCAGTTTTAGCAGGGGGCGTGGGGCCAACGTCCTGACTTTC
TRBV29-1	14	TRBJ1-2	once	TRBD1	CSVARDRQAFGYTF	TGCAGCGTTGCCAGGGACAGGCAAGCTTTTGGCTACACCTTC
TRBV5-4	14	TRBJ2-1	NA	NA	CASSFDPLGNEQFF	TGTGCCAGCAGCTTTGATCCCCTGGGCAATGAGCAGTTCTTC
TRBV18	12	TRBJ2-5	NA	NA	CASSALQETQYF	TGTGCCAGCTCAGCCCTCCAAGAGACCCAGTACTTC
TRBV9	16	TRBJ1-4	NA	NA	CASSVSWSPTNEKLFF	TGTGCCAGCAGCGTATCCTGGAGTCCAACTAATGAAAAACTGTTTTTT
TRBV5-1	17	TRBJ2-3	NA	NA	CASSLGLNRASTDTQYF	TGCGCCAGCAGCTTGGGCCTAAACAGGGCTAGCACAGATACGCAGTATTTT
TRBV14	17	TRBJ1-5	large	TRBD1	CASSHTQGSHRNQPQHF	TGTGCCAGCAGCCATACACAGGGGAGTCATCGCAATCAGCCCCAGCATTTT
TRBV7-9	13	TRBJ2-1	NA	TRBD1	CASIPTGGNEQFF	TGTGCCAGCATCCCCACAGGGGGCAATGAGCAGTTCTTC
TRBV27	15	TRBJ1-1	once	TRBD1	CASSPTGGVVAEAFF	TGTGCCAGCAGTCCGACAGGGGGCGTGGTGGCTGAAGCTTTCTTT
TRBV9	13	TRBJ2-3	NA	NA	CASSVMWDGTQYF	TGTGCCAGCAGCGTAATGTGGGATGGTACGCAGTATTTT
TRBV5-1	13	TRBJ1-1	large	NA	CASSLSWNTEAFF	TGCGCCAGCAGCTTGTCGTGGAACACTGAAGCTTTCTTT